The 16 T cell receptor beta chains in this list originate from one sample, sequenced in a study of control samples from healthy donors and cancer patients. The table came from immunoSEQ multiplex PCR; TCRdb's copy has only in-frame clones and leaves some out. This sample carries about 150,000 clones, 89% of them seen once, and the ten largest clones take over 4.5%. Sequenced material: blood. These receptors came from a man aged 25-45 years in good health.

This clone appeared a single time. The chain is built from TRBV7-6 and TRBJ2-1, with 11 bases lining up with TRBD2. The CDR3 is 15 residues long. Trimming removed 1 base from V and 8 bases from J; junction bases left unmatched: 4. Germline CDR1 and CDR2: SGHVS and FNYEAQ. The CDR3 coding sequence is TGTGCCAGCAGCTTAGAACTAGCGGGAGTTCATGAGCAGTTCTTC. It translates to CASSLELAGVHEQFF.

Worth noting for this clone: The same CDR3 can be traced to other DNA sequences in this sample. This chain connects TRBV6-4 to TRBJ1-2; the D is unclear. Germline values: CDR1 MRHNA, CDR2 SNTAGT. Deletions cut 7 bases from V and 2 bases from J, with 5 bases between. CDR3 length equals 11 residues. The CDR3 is CASTGNYGYTF. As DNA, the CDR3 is TGTGCCAGCACCGGGAACTATGGCTACACCTTC.

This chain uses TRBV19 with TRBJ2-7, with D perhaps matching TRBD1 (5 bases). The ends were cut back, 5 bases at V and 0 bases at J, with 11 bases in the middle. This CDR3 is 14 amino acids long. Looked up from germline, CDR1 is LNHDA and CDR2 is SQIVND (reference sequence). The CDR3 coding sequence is TGTGCCAGTAGTTGGGGCCAGAGCTCCTACGAGCAGTACTTC. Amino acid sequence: CASSWGQSSYEQYF.

The CDR3 region is CASSLGGYEQYF. DNA of the CDR3: TGCGCCAGCAGCTTGGGGGGCTACGAGCAGTACTTC. This chain links TRBV5-1 with TRBJ2-7; D not certain. Germline V gives CDR1 SGHRS, CDR2 YFSETQ. Trimming cost V 0 bases and J 3 bases, with 4 bases left between them. This CDR3 spans 12 amino acids.

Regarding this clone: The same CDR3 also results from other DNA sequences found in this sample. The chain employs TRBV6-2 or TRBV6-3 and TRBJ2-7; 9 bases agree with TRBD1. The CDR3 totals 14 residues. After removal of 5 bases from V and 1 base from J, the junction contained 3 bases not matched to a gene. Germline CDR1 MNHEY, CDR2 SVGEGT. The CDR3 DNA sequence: TGTGCCAGCAGTAACAGGGGGCCATCCTACGAGCAGTACTTC. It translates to CASSNRGPSYEQYF.

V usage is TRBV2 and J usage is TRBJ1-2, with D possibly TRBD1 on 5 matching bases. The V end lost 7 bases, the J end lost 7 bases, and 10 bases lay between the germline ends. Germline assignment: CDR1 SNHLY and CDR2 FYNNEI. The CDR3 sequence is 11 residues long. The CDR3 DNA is TGTGCCAGCACAACAGGTTTTGGCTACACCTTC. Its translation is CASTTGFGYTF.

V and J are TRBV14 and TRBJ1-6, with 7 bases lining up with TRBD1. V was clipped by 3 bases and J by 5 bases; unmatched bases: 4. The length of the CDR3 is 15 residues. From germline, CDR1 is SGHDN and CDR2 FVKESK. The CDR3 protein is CASSHGQENNSPLHF. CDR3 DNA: TGTGCCAGCAGCCATGGACAGGAAAATAATTCACCCCTCCACTTT.

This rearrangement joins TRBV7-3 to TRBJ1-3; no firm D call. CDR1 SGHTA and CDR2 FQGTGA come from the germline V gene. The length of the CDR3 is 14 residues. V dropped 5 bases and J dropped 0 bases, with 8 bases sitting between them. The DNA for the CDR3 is TGTGCCAGCAGCCTCAGGTACTCTGGAAACACCATATATTTT. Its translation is CASSLRYSGNTIYF. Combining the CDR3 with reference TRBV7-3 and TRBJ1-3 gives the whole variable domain GAGVSQTPSNKVTEKGKYVELRCDPISGHTALYWYRQSLGQGPEFLIYFQGTGAADDSGLPNDRFFAVRPEGSVSTLKIQRTERGDSAVYLCASSLRYSGNTIYFGEGSWLTVV.

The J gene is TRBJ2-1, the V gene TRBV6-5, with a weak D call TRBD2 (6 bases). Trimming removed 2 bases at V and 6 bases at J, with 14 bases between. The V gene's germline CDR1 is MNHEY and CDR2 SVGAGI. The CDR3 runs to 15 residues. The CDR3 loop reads CASSYAGSGLNEQFF. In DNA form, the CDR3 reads TGTGCCAGCAGTTACGCAGGGAGCGGGCTCAATGAGCAGTTCTTC.

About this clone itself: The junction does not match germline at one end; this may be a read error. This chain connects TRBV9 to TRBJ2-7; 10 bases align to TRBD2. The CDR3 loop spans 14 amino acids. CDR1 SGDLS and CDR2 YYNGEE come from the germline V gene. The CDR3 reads CASSPGTSETAVVF. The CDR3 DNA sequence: TGTGCCAGCAGCCCAGGGACTAGCGAGACGGCCGTAGTCTTC.

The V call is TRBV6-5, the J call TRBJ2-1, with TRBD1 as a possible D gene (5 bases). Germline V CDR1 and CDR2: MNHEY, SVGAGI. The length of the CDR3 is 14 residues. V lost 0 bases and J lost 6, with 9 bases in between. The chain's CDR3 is CASSYSPTVNEQFF. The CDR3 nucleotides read TGTGCCAGCAGTTACTCCCCGACAGTCAATGAGCAGTTCTTC.

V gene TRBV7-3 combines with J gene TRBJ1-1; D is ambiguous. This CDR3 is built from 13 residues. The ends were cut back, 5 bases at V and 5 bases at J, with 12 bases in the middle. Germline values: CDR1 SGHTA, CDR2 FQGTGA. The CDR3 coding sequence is TGTGCCAGCAGCCAAGGCCGGGGTACTGAAGCTTTCTTT. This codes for CASSQGRGTEAFF. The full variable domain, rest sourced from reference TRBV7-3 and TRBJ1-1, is GAGVSQTPSNKVTEKGKYVELRCDPISGHTALYWYRQSLGQGPEFLIYFQGTGAADDSGLPNDRFFAVRPEGSVSTLKIQRTERGDSAVYLCASSQGRGTEAFFGQGTRLTVV.

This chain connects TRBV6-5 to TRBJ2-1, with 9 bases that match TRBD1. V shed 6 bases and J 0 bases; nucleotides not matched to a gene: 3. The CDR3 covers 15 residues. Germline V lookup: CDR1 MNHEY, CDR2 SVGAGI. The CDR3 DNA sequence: TGTGCCAGCAGCGAGACAGGGGGCTCCTACAATGAGCAGTTCTTC. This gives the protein CASSETGGSYNEQFF.

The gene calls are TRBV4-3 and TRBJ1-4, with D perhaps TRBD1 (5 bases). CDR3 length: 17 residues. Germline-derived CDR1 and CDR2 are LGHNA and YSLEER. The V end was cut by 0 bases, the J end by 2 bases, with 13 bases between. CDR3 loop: CASSQDSGGGTNEKLFF. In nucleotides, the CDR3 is TGCGCCAGCAGCCAAGATTCGGGTGGGGGGACTAATGAAAAACTGTTTTTT.

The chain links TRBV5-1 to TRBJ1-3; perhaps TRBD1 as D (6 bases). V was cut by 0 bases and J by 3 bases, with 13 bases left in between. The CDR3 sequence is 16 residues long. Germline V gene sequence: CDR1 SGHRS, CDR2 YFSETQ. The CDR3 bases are TGCGCCAGCAGCTTGGCCTTAGGGGGGCTTGGAAACACCATATATTTT. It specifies CASSLALGGLGNTIYF.

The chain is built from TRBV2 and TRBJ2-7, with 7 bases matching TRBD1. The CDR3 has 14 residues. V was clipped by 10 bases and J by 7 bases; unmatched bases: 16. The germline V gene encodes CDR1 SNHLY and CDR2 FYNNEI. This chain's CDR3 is CATSGSGTAKEQYF. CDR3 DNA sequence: TGTGCCACCTCAGGGTCGGGGACAGCAAAGGAGCAGTACTTC.